These T cell receptor beta chains were read from a single sample in a study of blood T cells in healthy people across ages. TCRdb re-called the 5' RACE reads through MiXCR, storing one row per CDR3 protein. The sample yields fewer than 800,000 distinct CDR3 sequences, approximately 21% seen once. Sequenced material: blood. All receptors derive from a man aged 70-80 years in good health. The CDR3 runs from the conserved cysteine through the conserved F or W. The order of the fields is D gene, J gene, V gene, clone size, CDR3 protein, CDR3 DNA. The D gene is left open where the match is weak. The size field is filled for only some rows; it gives once, few, many or a size class.

>TRBD1|TRBJ1-2|TRBV6-5|many
CASSYSDRDGYTF
TGTGCCAGCAGTTACTCGGACAGGGATGGCTACACCTTC
>-|TRBJ2-5|TRBV15|few
CATSRDSRLQETQYF
TGTGCCACCAGCAGAGATTCCCGCCTACAAGAGACCCAGTACTTC
>-|TRBJ1-4|TRBV7-2|-
CASSLDRSANEKLFF
TGTGCCAGCAGCCTTGACAGGAGCGCCAATGAAAAACTGTTTTTT
>-|TRBJ2-7|TRBV28|-
CASSLFTAHSYEQYF
TGTGCCAGCAGTTTATTCACAGCGCACTCCTACGAGCAGTACTTC
>TRBD2|TRBJ2-7|TRBV4-1|-
CASSQESSGASLEQYF
TGCGCCAGCAGCCAAGAATCCAGCGGGGCTTCTCTCGAGCAGTACTTC
>-|TRBJ2-5|TRBV28|-
CASSRQGLAAQETQYF
TGTGCCAGCAGCCGACAGGGGCTAGCGGCACAAGAGACCCAGTACTTC
>-|TRBJ2-3|TRBV4-3|few
CASSQDYQGLGTDTQYF
TGCGCCAGCAGCCAAGATTATCAGGGGCTCGGGACAGATACGCAGTATTTT
>-|TRBJ1-5|TRBV3-1|-
CASSQVAGDQPQHF
TGTGCCAGCAGCCAAGTTGCAGGGGATCAGCCCCAGCATTTT
>-|TRBJ2-7|TRBV5-4|-
CASSTGVINYEQYF
TGTGCCAGCAGCACAGGAGTCATCAACTACGAGCAGTACTTC
>TRBD2|TRBJ2-1|TRBV27|-
CASSLLSPTSGKGNEQFF
TGTGCCAGCAGTTTATTATCCCCGACTAGCGGGAAAGGTAATGAGCAGTTCTTC
>-|TRBJ1-1|TRBV20-1|once
CSVTPDSMNTEAFF
TGCAGTGTTACCCCGGACAGCATGAACACTGAAGCTTTCTTT
>TRBD2|TRBJ2-3|TRBV7-9|once
CASSLSQTSDDTQYF
TGTGCCAGCAGCTTATCGCAGACTAGCGACGATACGCAGTATTTT
>-|TRBJ1-2|TRBV25-1|few
CASSRAGEGYTF
TGTGCCAGCAGTAGGGCAGGGGAGGGCTACACCTTC
>-|TRBJ2-1|TRBV27|many
CASSLGGGGLNEQFF
TGTGCCAGCAGTTTAGGTGGTGGGGGGCTCAATGAGCAGTTCTTC
>TRBD2|TRBJ2-5|TRBV12-3/TRBV12-4|many
CASSSESGGVAQYF
TGTGCCAGCAGTTCTGAGTCGGGGGGAGTCGCCCAGTACTTC
>-|TRBJ2-5|TRBV12-3/TRBV12-4|few
CASSLARQTQYF
TGTGCCAGCAGTTTAGCGAGACAGACCCAGTACTTC
>-|TRBJ1-2|TRBV28|-
CASSMGYGYTF
TGTGCCAGCAGCATGGGGTATGGCTACACCTTC
>-|TRBJ2-1|TRBV4-1|few
CASSQEARSYNEQFF
TGCGCCAGCAGCCAAGAGGCCCGTTCCTACAATGAGCAGTTCTTC
>-|TRBJ1-4|TRBV3-1|few
CASSQDSGSATNEKLFF
TGTGCCAGCAGCCAAGATTCGGGTTCTGCAACTAATGAAAAACTGTTTTTT
>-|TRBJ1-2|TRBV7-9|-
CASSSPPSRFGYTF
TGTGCCAGCAGCTCCCCCCCCTCAAGGTTTGGCTACACCTTC
>-|TRBJ2-5|TRBV20-1|-
CSARDMSRVGTQYF
TGCAGTGCTAGAGATATGTCTAGGGTTGGGACCCAGTACTTC
>-|TRBJ2-7|TRBV4-3|few
CASSQERGREQYF
TGCGCCAGCAGCCAAGAGAGGGGTCGGGAGCAGTACTTC
>-|TRBJ2-2|TRBV14|-
CASSQVLDPNTGELFF
TGTGCCAGCAGCCAAGTACTAGATCCGAACACCGGGGAGCTGTTTTTT
>-|TRBJ2-5|TRBV24-1|many
CATSDIQGMLVTQYF
TGTGCCACCAGTGATATACAGGGAATGCTGGTGACCCAGTACTTC
>TRBD1|TRBJ2-7|TRBV3-1|few
CASSRQGSEQYF
TGTGCCAGCAGCCGACAGGGTAGCGAGCAGTACTTC
>TRBD2|TRBJ2-1|TRBV20-1|-
CSAFGTSGTYNEQFF
TGCAGTGCCTTTGGGACTAGCGGGACCTACAATGAGCAGTTCTTC
>TRBD2|TRBJ2-7|TRBV12-3/TRBV12-4|-
CASRTGTSGVYEQYF
TGTGCCAGCAGAACCGGGACTAGCGGGGTGTACGAGCAGTACTTC
>-|TRBJ2-3|TRBV4-2|-
CASSQDVAGATDTQYF
TGTGCCAGCAGCCAAGACGTGGCGGGGGCCACAGATACGCAGTATTTT
>-|TRBJ2-5|TRBV27|many
CASSLGEGSQETQYF
TGTGCCAGCAGTTTAGGTGAGGGGTCGCAAGAGACCCAGTACTTC
>TRBD1|TRBJ1-1|TRBV6-1|few
CASSEMRGWAGGPNTEAFF
TGTGCCAGCAGTGAGATGAGGGGGTGGGCAGGGGGCCCGAACACTGAAGCTTTCTTT
>TRBD2|TRBJ2-2|TRBV20-1|few
CSATPTSGTTGELFF
TGCAGTGCTACCCCGACTAGCGGGACGACCGGGGAGCTGTTTTTT
>TRBD2|TRBJ2-1|TRBV18|-
CASSPGLAVNNEQFF
TGTGCCAGCTCCCCCGGACTAGCGGTAAACAATGAGCAGTTCTTC
>TRBD1|TRBJ2-4|TRBV19|few
CASSIITRQGENIQYF
TGTGCCAGTAGTATAATCACGAGACAGGGAGAAAACATTCAGTACTTC
>-|TRBJ2-7|TRBV20-1|few
CSARGSSSYEQYF
TGCAGTGCTAGAGGTAGCAGCTCCTACGAGCAGTACTTC
>TRBD2|TRBJ2-5|TRBV6-1|few
CASSKLLGTSGPETQYF
TGTGCCAGCAGCAAACTACTGGGGACTAGCGGTCCGGAGACCCAGTACTTC
>-|TRBJ2-3|TRBV7-9|-
CASSLVAPTDTQYF
TGTGCCAGCAGCTTAGTAGCACCCACAGATACGCAGTATTTT
>TRBD1|TRBJ2-7|TRBV2|many
CASRGRETGSYEQYF
TGTGCCAGCAGAGGAAGGGAGACAGGGTCCTACGAGCAGTACTTC
>-|TRBJ1-1|TRBV12-3/TRBV12-4|-
CASSVFPWNTEAFF
TGTGCCAGCAGTGTCTTTCCATGGAACACTGAAGCTTTCTTT
>-|TRBJ2-5|TRBV6-5|-
CASSSLGGVGETQYF
TGTGCCAGCAGCTCCTTAGGGGGAGTAGGAGAGACCCAGTACTTC
>-|TRBJ2-1|TRBV20-1|few
CSARDLPHSYNEQFF
TGCAGTGCTAGAGATTTACCCCACTCCTACAATGAGCAGTTCTTC
>TRBD1|TRBJ1-2|TRBV7-2|-
CASSLGTGAGGYTF
TGTGCCAGCAGCTTAGGGACAGGGGCTGGTGGCTACACCTTC